Each of the 7 T cell receptor beta chains below was sequenced from the same sample in a study of radiotherapy plus CTLA-4 blockade in lung cancer. Here immunoSEQ multiplex PCR was the method, and the copy in TCRdb shows in-frame clones only, minus some. The profile shows just under 60,000 clones, around 74% of them singletons. The sample consisted of peripheral blood, taken from a patient treated with radiotherapy plus ipilimumab. Receptors originate from a human donor with non-small cell lung cancer whose response to radiotherapy plus ipilimumab could not be evaluated.

The chain recombines TRBV2 with TRBJ2-1; 12 positions agree with TRBD2. CDR3 length equals 14 residues. V lost 6 bases and J lost 4; bases outside the gene matches: 1. Germline CDR1 reads SNHLY; CDR2 reads FYNNEI. CDR3 sequence reads: CASSGTSGYNEQFF. CDR3 DNA sequence: TGTGCCAGCAGCGGGACTAGCGGGTACAATGAGCAGTTCTTC.

A few counts support this clone. The chain uses TRBV2 and TRBJ1-2; TRBD1 might be the D (5 bases). V was pared by 5 bases and J by 7 bases, with 8 bases between. CDR1 and CDR2 (germline): SNHLY, FYNNEI. The CDR3 extends over 11 amino acids. CDR3 in amino acids: CASSQGGGYTF. CDR3 nucleotide sequence: TGTGCCAGCAGTCAGGGAGGTGGCTACACCTTC.

In its sample, this clone was seen once. The V and J genes are TRBV4-1 and TRBJ1-6; 7 bases match TRBD1. Trimming cost V 4 bases and J 7 bases; bases outside gene matches: 10. CDR1 and CDR2 from the germline V gene are MGHRA and YSYEKL. The CDR3 has 16 residues. The CDR3 DNA sequence: TGCGCCAGCAGCCCTGAGACAGGGATGAGCAATTCACCCCTCCACTTT. Translating gives CASSPETGMSNSPLHF.

The chain links TRBV13 to TRBJ2-5; 8 bases align to TRBD2. The CDR3 length is 13 residues. V was pared by 5 bases and J by 2 bases, with 1 base of the junction left unmatched. CDR1 is PRHDT and CDR2 is FYEKMQ in the germline V gene (reference sequence). The CDR3 here is CASSRGGQETQYF. Here the CDR3 DNA reads TGTGCCAGCAGCCGGGGGGGACAAGAGACCCAGTACTTC.

This clone was observed a handful of times. The chain recombines TRBV6-6 with TRBJ2-2; no clear D gene. The V end was cut by 0 bases, the J end by 3 bases, with 8 bases between. Germline CDR1 reads MNHNY; CDR2 reads SVGAGI (reference sequence). There are 15 residues in the CDR3. The CDR3 nucleotides read TGTGCCAGCAGTTACTCGCGCCCGGACACCGGGGAGCTGTTTTTT. Translated, it gives CASSYSRPDTGELFF.

The CDR3, as DNA: TGTGCCAGCAGCTTAGTGGGGGCACAAAACATTCAGTACTTC. Translating gives CASSLVGAQNIQYF. The V and J genes are TRBV7-8 and TRBJ2-4; D is perhaps TRBD1 (6 bases). This CDR3 is built from 14 residues. The V gene's germline CDR1 is SGHVS and CDR2 FQNEAQ. Trimming left V 1 base short and J 5 bases short, with 9 bases between.

V usage is TRBV6-5 and J usage is TRBJ1-4, with a tentative D call TRBD1 (5 bases). CDR1 is MNHEY, CDR2 SVGAGI, per germline. The V end lost 0 bases, the J end lost 11 bases, and 10 bases lay between the germline ends. This CDR3 has 13 residues. Here the CDR3 reads CASSYSGGGKLFF. CDR3 coding DNA: TGTGCCAGCAGTTACTCCGGCGGGGGGAAACTGTTTTTT.